The 31 T cell receptor beta chains given below trace back to one sample, sequenced in a study of cytomegalovirus exposure and HLA in healthy donors. The PCR had 60 Vbeta and 13 Jbeta primers. Profiling relied on immunoSEQ multiplex PCR, and the TCRdb table lists in-frame clones only, not all of them. The sample yields about 61,000 clones, 80% to 90% seen once. What was sequenced was PBMCs. All receptors derive from a young man in good health and CMV-seropositive.

This rearrangement joins TRBV7-9 to TRBJ1-1; D is ambiguous. The CDR3 extends over 14 amino acids. V lost 3 bases, J lost 0 bases, and 8 bases lay in between. Looked up from germline, CDR1 is SEHNR and CDR2 is FQNEAQ (reference sequence). CDR3: CASSFAGLNTEAFF. In DNA form, the CDR3 reads TGTGCCAGCAGCTTTGCAGGCTTGAACACTGAAGCTTTCTTT.

The rearrangement uses TRBV10-3 and TRBJ1-2; D is perhaps TRBD1 (6 bases). The V and J ends lost 3 bases and 3 bases respectively, with 8 bases between them. CDR3 size: 13 residues. Germline V lookup: CDR1 ENHRY, CDR2 SYGVKD. CDR3 sequence: CAISEQGHYGYTF. The CDR3 region has the DNA TGTGCCATCAGTGAACAGGGCCACTATGGCTACACCTTC.

The V gene is TRBV14, the J gene TRBJ1-1; D is uncertain. Per the germline V gene, CDR1 is SGHDN and CDR2 is FVKESK. The CDR3 sequence is 16 residues long. V was pared by 3 bases and J by 0 bases, with 14 bases between. The CDR3 DNA reads TGTGCCAGCAGCCAGGCCGACTACTTCATGAACACTGAAGCTTTCTTT. Translation: CASSQADYFMNTEAFF. The full variable domain, with the rest looked up from reference TRBV14 and TRBJ1-1, is EAGVTQFPSHSVIEKGQTVTLRCDPISGHDNLYWYRRVMGKEIKFLLHFVKESKQDESGMPNNRFLAERTGGTYSTLKVQPAELEDSGVYFCASSQADYFMNTEAFFGQGTRLTVV.

The CDR3 DNA follows: TGTGCCAGCAGTTACTCCTCAGGGGGCGATGAGCAGTTCTTC. As protein: CASSYSSGGDEQFF. The chain couples TRBV6-5 to TRBJ2-1, with 8 bases fitting TRBD1. The germline V gene has CDR1 MNHEY and CDR2 SVGAGI. V was clipped by 0 bases and J by 8 bases; unmatched bases: 3. The length of the CDR3 is 14 residues.

The chain carries TRBV30 and TRBJ2-1; 10 bases fit TRBD2. V was clipped by 2 bases and J by 6 bases; unmatched bases: 10. The germline gives CDR1 GTSNPN, CDR2 SVGIG (reference sequence). This CDR3 is built from 16 residues. CDR3 in amino acids: CAWSPFPGLASNEQFF. The CDR3 region has the DNA TGTGCCTGGAGTCCCTTCCCGGGACTAGCGTCCAATGAGCAGTTCTTC. The variable domain in full, completed from reference TRBV30 and TRBJ2-1, reads SQTIHQWPATLVQPVGSPLSLECTVEGTSNPNLYWYRQAAGRGLQLLFYSVGIGQISSEVPQNLSASRPQDRQFILSSKKLLLSDSGFYLCAWSPFPGLASNEQFFGPGTRLTVL.

This clone was picked up one time. The J gene is TRBJ2-3, the V gene TRBV6-5, with 10 bases that match TRBD1. CDR1 is MNHEY, CDR2 SVGAGI, per germline. The V and J ends lost 9 bases and 5 bases, in that order; junction bases with no gene match: 11. CDR3 length equals 15 residues. Here the CDR3 reads CASARGQGLGDTQYF. The CDR3, as DNA: TGTGCCAGTGCTAGGGGACAGGGGCTGGGAGATACGCAGTATTTT.

This sequence joins TRBV30 and TRBJ1-1; D remains unclear. The CDR3 is 13 residues long. Germline V gives CDR1 GTSNPN, CDR2 SVGIG (reference sequence). Trimming left V 1 base short and J 3 bases short, with 9 bases between. The CDR3 reads CAWSDWEDTEAFF. DNA for the CDR3: TGTGCCTGGAGTGACTGGGAGGACACTGAAGCTTTCTTT.

V is TRBV30 and J is TRBJ2-1; maybe TRBD2 (6 bases). From germline, CDR1 is GTSNPN and CDR2 SVGIG (reference sequence). Deletions cut 5 bases from V and 8 bases from J, with 10 bases between. The CDR3 consists of 11 residues. CDR3: CAWGLIDEQFF. CDR3 DNA sequence: TGTGCCTGGGGACTAATCGATGAGCAGTTCTTC.

The chain has TRBV7-9 and TRBJ2-2; a possible D gene is TRBD2 (7 bases). V lost 7 bases to trimming and J lost 5 bases, with 14 bases between them. The CDR3 is made up of 14 amino acids. From germline, CDR1 is SEHNR and CDR2 FQNEAQ (reference sequence). This CDR3 reads CASMRRGTTGELFF. The CDR3 DNA reads TGTGCCAGCATGAGGCGGGGGACAACCGGGGAGCTGTTTTTT.

The chain links TRBV2 to TRBJ2-5, with 7 bases identical to TRBD2. The CDR3 has 13 residues. V gave up 7 bases and J gave up 2 bases; unmatched junction bases: 4. CDR1 is SNHLY, CDR2 FYNNEI, per germline. The CDR3 DNA follows: TGTGCCAGCACCCCCGGGGGGCAAGAGACCCAGTACTTC. It codes for CASTPGGQETQYF.

The chain joins TRBV30 to TRBJ2-7, with D hard to call. Deletions cut 8 bases from V and 2 bases from J, with 16 bases between. The CDR3 contains 13 residues. CDR1 is GTSNPN and CDR2 is SVGIG in the germline V gene (reference sequence). The CDR3 is CAGASRRTYEQYF. The DNA for the CDR3 is TGTGCCGGCGCTTCTCGCAGGACCTACGAGCAGTACTTC.

This clone was seen a single time. The chain links TRBV7-9 to TRBJ1-1; TRBD1 matches at 10 bases. CDR3 size: 14 residues. CDR1 is SEHNR and CDR2 is FQNEAQ in the germline V gene (reference sequence). With V trimmed by 4 bases and J by 6 bases, 5 bases remained unmatched. The CDR3 DNA sequence: TGTGCCAGCAGCTCGACAGGGGGCATCGCTGAAGCTTTCTTT. It translates to CASSSTGGIAEAFF.

The V call is TRBV21-1, the J call TRBJ1-1; TRBD1 reflects the table's D call only, with no check against the DNA. TRBV21-1 is marked as a pseudogene. The CDR3 extends over 14 amino acids. CDR3 sequence reads: CAKTLRTGGTEAFF. The CDR3 DNA reads as TGTGCCAAAACTTTGAGGACAGGGGGCACTGAAGCTTTCTTT.

The gene calls are TRBV5-4 and TRBJ2-4; TRBD2 matches at 7 bases. V was clipped by 6 bases and J by 3 bases; unmatched bases: 6. Germline lookup yields CDR1 SGHNT and CDR2 YYREEE (reference sequence). The CDR3 covers 14 residues. The CDR3, as DNA: TGTGCCAGCACCTGGGGGGGTGGCAAAAACATTCAGTACTTC. It codes for CASTWGGGKNIQYF.

The chain carries TRBV6-5 and TRBJ2-7, with a possible D match to TRBD1 (5 bases). This CDR3 comprises 16 residues. Germline lookup yields CDR1 MNHEY and CDR2 SVGAGI. V was clipped by 2 bases and J by 1 base, with 15 bases between them. CDR3 sequence reads: CASSYLDSAISYEQYF. The DNA for the CDR3 is TGTGCCAGCAGTTACCTAGACAGCGCCATATCCTACGAGCAGTACTTC.

This clone occurred a few times. The chain carries TRBV10-2 and TRBJ2-3; D is possibly TRBD2 (6 bases). V was pared by 2 bases and J by 3 bases, with 6 bases between. This CDR3 is built from 13 residues. The germline V gene has CDR1 WSHSY and CDR2 SAAADI. The CDR3 DNA reads TGCGCCAGCAGTGAGCGGGAGACAGATACGCAGTATTTT. Translating it yields CASSERETDTQYF.

This clone was observed once. This CDR3 is CASTFQPPGWDTSYEQYF. For the CDR3, the DNA is TGTGCCAGCACCTTTCAACCGCCTGGATGGGACACTTCCTACGAGCAGTACTTC. This sequence joins TRBV11-2 and TRBJ2-7; D possibly corresponds to TRBD1 (6 bases). CDR1 and CDR2 (germline): SGHAT, FQNNGV. The CDR3 consists of 18 residues. The germline V and J ends were trimmed by 7 bases and 1 base, with 26 bases remaining between them.

This clone was counted once. The J gene is TRBJ1-2, the V gene TRBV2, with D uncertain. This CDR3 has 14 amino acids. Trimming shortened V by 1 base and J by 4 bases, and 10 bases separated the two germline ends. Germline values: CDR1 SNHLY, CDR2 FYNNEI. The chain's CDR3 is CASSEGQVSYGYTF. The CDR3 nucleotides are TGTGCCAGCAGTGAAGGGCAGGTCAGCTATGGCTACACCTTC.

This clone was seen once. The rearrangement uses TRBV2 and TRBJ1-6, with TRBD1 identical over 7 bases. Germline-derived CDR1 and CDR2 are SNHLY and FYNNEI. The CDR3 is made up of 14 amino acids. The ends lost 10 bases at V and 7 bases at J; junction bases unmatched: 10. CDR3 protein: CANQRQGVNSPLHF. In DNA form, the CDR3 reads TGTGCCAACCAGCGACAGGGTGTCAATTCACCCCTCCACTTT.

The chain has TRBV5-4 and TRBJ1-2, with D maybe TRBD1 (5 bases). CDR3 length: 16 residues. CDR1 is SGHNT and CDR2 is YYREEE in the germline V gene (reference sequence). Trimming took 0 bases from V and 2 from J, leaving 14 bases between them. CDR3 nucleotides: TGTGCCAGCAGCTTGGACCCGGGTAAGGGGAACTATGGCTACACCTTC. This sequence encodes CASSLDPGKGNYGYTF.

The chain uses TRBV19 and TRBJ2-3; D ambiguous. There are 16 residues in the CDR3. The V gene lost 1 base and the J gene lost 0 bases, with 11 bases spanning the gap. CDR1 and CDR2 (germline): LNHDA, SQIVND (reference sequence). In DNA form, the CDR3 reads TGTGCCAGTAGTATAGTTCTGGAGAGTAGCACAGATACGCAGTATTTT. Translated: CASSIVLESSTDTQYF.

The chain uses TRBV14 and TRBJ2-3; 9 nucleotides match TRBD2. Germline CDR1 is SGHDN and CDR2 is FVKESK. The CDR3 runs 16 residues. V was pared by 4 bases and J by 3 bases, with 8 bases of the junction left unmatched. Here the CDR3 reads CASSPKVAGATDTQYF. The CDR3 coding sequence is TGTGCCAGCAGCCCCAAGGTAGCGGGAGCTACAGATACGCAGTATTTT.

This chain uses TRBV11-2 with TRBJ1-1, with TRBD1 as a possible D gene (6 bases). The CDR3 runs 15 residues. Germline loops: CDR1 SGHAT, CDR2 FQNNGV. Trimming removed 2 bases from V and 1 base from J, with 11 bases in between. The CDR3 here is CASSLTGGGNTEAFF. The CDR3 DNA is TGTGCCAGCAGCTTAACGGGAGGGGGGAACACTGAAGCTTTCTTT.

The chain has TRBV9 and TRBJ2-1; TRBD1 aligns across 9 bases. The ends lost 2 bases at V and 6 bases at J; junction bases unmatched: 3. The CDR3 is 14 amino acids. Germline CDR1 and CDR2: SGDLS and YYNGEE. The CDR3 DNA follows: TGTGCCAGCAGCGTGGACAGGGGTGGCAATGAGCAGTTCTTC. Translated: CASSVDRGGNEQFF. The variable domain in full, with the rest retrieved from reference TRBV9 and TRBJ2-1, is DSGVTQTPKHLITATGQRVTLRCSPRSGDLSVYWYQQSLDQGLQFLIQYYNGEERAKGNILERFSAQQFPDLHSELNLSSLELGDSALYFCASSVDRGGNEQFFGPGTRLTVL.

The gene calls are TRBV2 and TRBJ2-7; D is perhaps TRBD2 (6 bases). V lost 6 bases to trimming and J lost 2 bases, with 17 bases between them. In germline, CDR1 is SNHLY, CDR2 FYNNEI. The CDR3 totals 15 residues. In DNA, the CDR3 is TGTGCCAGCAGCCGCTGGGGGGAGAAGACCTACGAGCAGTACTTC. Translation gives CASSRWGEKTYEQYF.

V usage is TRBV29-1 and J usage is TRBJ1-2, with no clear D. The germline gives CDR1 SQVTM, CDR2 ANQGSEA. V lost 0 bases to trimming and J lost 8 bases, with 13 bases between them. This CDR3 has 13 residues. CDR3 protein: CSVEDWEGGGYTF. The CDR3 DNA reads TGCAGCGTTGAAGATTGGGAGGGTGGCGGCTACACCTTC.

The V gene is TRBV5-1, the J gene TRBJ2-5, with 7 bases fitting TRBD1. This CDR3 spans 15 amino acids. CDR1 is SGHRS, CDR2 YFSETQ, per germline. Trimming took 5 bases from V and 5 from J; bases not matched to a gene: 12. The chain's CDR3 is CASRADRVEEETQYF. CDR3 in DNA: TGCGCCAGCAGGGCTGACAGGGTGGAGGAGGAGACCCAGTACTTC.

In its sample, this clone was seen once. This chain connects TRBV28 to TRBJ1-5; tentative D call: TRBD1 (6 bases). This CDR3 spans 12 amino acids. Germline V gene data show CDR1 as MDHEN and CDR2 as SYDVKM. Trimming shortened V by 8 bases and J by 5 bases, and 10 bases separated the two germline ends. The CDR3 nucleotides read TGTGCCAGCCTTCAGGGGTATCAGCCCCAGCATTTT. Its translation is CASLQGYQPQHF.

The chain is built from TRBV18 and TRBJ2-3; D gene unclear. This CDR3 has 15 amino acids. V was trimmed by 2 bases and J by 0 bases, leaving 9 bases between them. Germline CDR1 KGHSH, CDR2 LQKENI. CDR3 nucleotides: TGTGCCAGCTCACCATTAAGCGTTAGCACAGATACGCAGTATTTT. Protein: CASSPLSVSTDTQYF. Variable domain in full (rest from reference TRBV18 and TRBJ2-3): NAGVMQNPRHLVRRRGQEARLRCSPMKGHSHVYWYRQLPEEGLKFMVYLQKENIIDESGMPKERFSAEFPKEGPSILRIQQVVRGDSAAYFCASSPLSVSTDTQYFGPGTRLTVL.

V is TRBV5-6 and J is TRBJ2-7; 9 bases line up with TRBD2. Per the germline V gene, CDR1 is SGHDT and CDR2 is YYEEEE. The CDR3 consists of 15 residues. The V gene end was trimmed by 3 bases and the J gene end by 3 bases; junction bases not matched to a gene: 7. CDR3 sequence: CASSSLAGVSYEQYF. CDR3 in DNA: TGTGCCAGCAGCTCCTTAGCGGGAGTAAGCTACGAGCAGTACTTC. Full variable domain (missing parts from reference TRBV5-6 and TRBJ2-7): DAGVTQSPTHLIKTRGQQVTLRCSPKSGHDTVSWYQQALGQGPQFIFQYYEEEERQRGNFPDRFSGHQFPNYSSELNVNALLLGDSALYLCASSSLAGVSYEQYFGPGTRLTVT.

As to this clone: Other DNA sequences in this sample translate to the same CDR3. The DNA of the CDR3 is TGTGCCAGCAGCTTCCCGGGACAGGGGAAATACGAGCAGTACTTC. This sequence encodes CASSFPGQGKYEQYF. The V call is TRBV7-8, the J call TRBJ2-7; 10 bases are shared with TRBD1. The CDR3 runs 15 residues. Trimming at V came to 3 bases and at J to 4 bases, leaving 6 bases not matched to a gene. In germline, CDR1 is SGHVS, CDR2 FQNEAQ.